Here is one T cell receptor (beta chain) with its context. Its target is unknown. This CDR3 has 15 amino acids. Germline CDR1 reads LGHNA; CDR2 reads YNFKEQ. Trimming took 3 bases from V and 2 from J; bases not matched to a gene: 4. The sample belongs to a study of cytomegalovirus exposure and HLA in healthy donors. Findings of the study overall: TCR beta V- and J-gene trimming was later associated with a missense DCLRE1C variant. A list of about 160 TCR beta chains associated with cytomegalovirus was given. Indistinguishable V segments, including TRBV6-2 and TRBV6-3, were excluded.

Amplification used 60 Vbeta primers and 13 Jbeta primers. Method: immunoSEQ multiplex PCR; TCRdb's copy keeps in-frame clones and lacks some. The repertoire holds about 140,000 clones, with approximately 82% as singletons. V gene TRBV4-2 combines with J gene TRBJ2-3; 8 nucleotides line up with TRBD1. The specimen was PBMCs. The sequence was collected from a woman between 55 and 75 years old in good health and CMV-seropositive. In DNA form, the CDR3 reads TGTGCCAGCAGCCAGCGGACAGGGCCCACAGATACGCAGTATTTT. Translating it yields CASSQRTGPTDTQYF.